This is a list of T cell receptor beta chains from one sample in a study of OX40 agonist ivuxolimab in advanced cancers. Clones were sequenced by immunoSEQ multiplex PCR, and TCRdb holds only the in-frame ones, with some missing. The sample consists of more than 85,000 clones, 90% of them appearing once. Sample: CD4+ or CD8+ T cells sorted from blood, taken in a trial of the OX40 agonist ivuxolimab. Receptors were obtained from an adult with an advanced solid tumor such as melanoma, head and neck, liver or kidney cancer. Each CDR3 is given with its conserved first and last residue. The order of the fields is clone size, J gene, V gene, CDR3 length, D gene, CDR3 DNA, CDR3 protein. A D gene is named only where the DNA matches it firmly. Size values are once, few and many counts, or a class for expanded clones, and some rows have none.

NA,TRBJ2-3,TRBV28,14,NA,TGTGCCAGCAGTCCCGGACTCTTCACAGATACGCAGTATTTT,CASSPGLFTDTQYF
NA,TRBJ2-1,TRBV20-1,11,NA,TGCAGTGCGGAGTCAATAAATGAGCAGTTCTTC,CSAESINEQFF
NA,TRBJ2-7,TRBV30,15,TRBD2,TGTGCCTCCAAAACCGATCTAGCGGGAACCTACGAGCAGTACTTC,CASKTDLAGTYEQYF
NA,TRBJ2-1,TRBV19,15,TRBD2,TGTGCCAGTAGTAGACTAGCGGGATCCTACAATGAGCAGTTCTTC,CASSRLAGSYNEQFF
NA,TRBJ2-1,TRBV5-4,16,TRBD2,TGTGCCAGCAGCACCCCCGGGACTAGCGGACGCAATGAGCAGTTCTTC,CASSTPGTSGRNEQFF
few,TRBJ1-5,TRBV30,13,NA,TGTGCCTGGAGTGCAGGGACGGGTCAGCCCCAGCATTTT,CAWSAGTGQPQHF
NA,TRBJ1-4,TRBV6-4,14,NA,TGTGCCAGCAGAAAGGACCGAGACGCGCAAAAACTGTTTTTT,CASRKDRDAQKLFF
once,TRBJ2-2,TRBV6-5,11,NA,TGTGCCAGCAGTCGAGGGGGGGAGCTGTTTTTT,CASSRGGELFF
NA,TRBJ2-1,TRBV19,16,TRBD2,TGTGCCAGTAGTACCCCGGGACTAAGCTCCTACAATGAGCAGTTCTTC,CASSTPGLSSYNEQFF
NA,TRBJ2-7,TRBV11-3,15,NA,TGTGCCAGCAGCTTGGGAACGGGATCCCCCTACGAGCAGTACTTC,CASSLGTGSPYEQYF
NA,TRBJ2-1,TRBV4-3,18,TRBD2,TGCGCCAGCAGCCAAGATGCGGATGTAACTAGCGGGAGGAATGAGCAGTTCTTC,CASSQDADVTSGRNEQFF
NA,TRBJ2-7,TRBV5-6,14,TRBD2,TGTGCCAGCAGCTGGGGGGGTGAATCCTACGAGCAGTACTTC,CASSWGGESYEQYF
once,TRBJ1-4,TRBV18,19,TRBD1,TGTGCCAGCTCACCCGGGCCGGGACAGCAGGGCTCGACTAATGAAAAACTGTTTTTT,CASSPGPGQQGSTNEKLFF
NA,TRBJ1-5,TRBV19,14,NA,TGTGCCAGTAGTATTGGGCAGAGCAATCAGCCCCAGCATTTT,CASSIGQSNQPQHF
NA,TRBJ2-3,TRBV30,14,NA,TGTGCCTGGAGTGCCGGGGGTAACACAGATACGCAGTATTTT,CAWSAGGNTDTQYF
NA,TRBJ1-1,TRBV6-6,12,NA,TGTGCCAGCATAGCGGGAAACACTGAAGCTTTCTTT,CASIAGNTEAFF
NA,TRBJ2-1,TRBV7-3,15,NA,TGTGCCAGCAGCCGAGCCAGTTCGGTCGCAAATGAGCAGTTCTTC,CASSRASSVANEQFF
NA,TRBJ2-1,TRBV9,16,NA,TGTGCCAGCAGCTTCTCTGGGCCCATCTCCTACAATGAGCAGTTCTTC,CASSFSGPISYNEQFF
NA,TRBJ2-3,TRBV6-4,14,TRBD2,TGTGCCAGCAGTGGGACTAGCGGGCCAGATACGCAGTATTTT,CASSGTSGPDTQYF
NA,TRBJ1-3,TRBV19,18,NA,TGTGCCAGTAGTATGGAGTATGGGGGGCGCTTCTCTCGAAACACCATATATTTT,CASSMEYGGRFSRNTIYF
once,TRBJ2-7,TRBV7-2,14,TRBD2,TGTGCCAGCAGCCGTAGCGGGAGGGGCAACGAGCAGTACTTC,CASSRSGRGNEQYF
NA,TRBJ2-3,TRBV4-2,16,TRBD1,TGTGCCAGCAGCCAAGACCCCACAGGGGGCGTAGATACGCAGTATTTT,CASSQDPTGGVDTQYF
NA,TRBJ2-1,TRBV9,15,TRBD2,TGTGCCAGCAGCGTAAGCCCTAGCGGGAGCGATGAGCAGTTCTTC,CASSVSPSGSDEQFF
NA,TRBJ2-3,TRBV6-4,15,NA,TGTGCCAGCAGTGAAGACCCTTGGGACGGAGATACGCAGTATTTT,CASSEDPWDGDTQYF
few,TRBJ1-2,TRBV5-5,17,TRBD1,TGTGCCAGCAGCTTGGACGCAGCAGGGGGCGGGTACTATGGCTACACCTTC,CASSLDAAGGGYYGYTF
NA,TRBJ1-1,TRBV7-6,13,NA,TGTGCCAGCAGCTTAGGGATTAACACTGAAGCTTTCTTT,CASSLGINTEAFF
NA,TRBJ1-5,TRBV10-3,14,TRBD1,TGTGCCACCTTGGGACAGGGGGCTTTGCAGCCCCAGCATTTT,CATLGQGALQPQHF
NA,TRBJ2-3,TRBV2,14,NA,TGTGCCAGCAGTGAGCCTGAGGTTGGGGCCACGCAGTATTTT,CASSEPEVGATQYF
NA,TRBJ2-3,TRBV10-3,16,TRBD2,TGTGCCATCAGTGACCTAGCGGGAAGACTATCAGATACGCAGTATTTT,CAISDLAGRLSDTQYF
NA,TRBJ1-3,TRBV6-5,15,NA,TGTGCCAGCAGTTACCGGCTATTTACTGGAAACACCATATATTTT,CASSYRLFTGNTIYF